The 24 T cell receptor beta chains below come from one sample, sequenced in a study of CD4 and CD8 cells across lung adenocarcinoma regions. Each CDR3 protein is one row after TCRdb ran MiXCR on the PCR reads. Found here are about 4,200 distinct CDR3 sequences, around 51% of them singletons; the top ten hold around a sixth. Material: CD4+ T cells from the center of a lung tumor. These receptors were collected from a female donor with lung adenocarcinoma. The CD4 and CD8 labels of this study may be unreliable.

Sample share makes this clonotype medium-sized. V gene TRBV27 combines with J gene TRBJ2-1; TRBD2 matches at 13 bases. Germline V gives CDR1 MNHEY, CDR2 SMNVEV (reference sequence). V lost 6 bases, J lost 8 bases, and 10 bases stayed unmatched. This CDR3 is built from 16 residues. CDR3 sequence: CASSSPGTSGTYEQFF. The CDR3 DNA follows: TGTGCCAGCAGCTCTCCGGGGACTAGCGGGACTTATGAGCAGTTCTTC.

On this clonotype itself: The junction differs from germline at one of its ends, possibly a read error. V usage is TRBV6-1 and J usage is TRBJ2-3, with TRBD1 identical over 7 bases. Per the germline V gene, CDR1 is MNHNS and CDR2 is SASEGT. The CDR3 sequence is 13 residues long. DNA of the CDR3: TGTGCCAGCAGGGTGACAGGGAAAGATATGCAGTATTTT. Protein: CASRVTGKDMQYF.

This chain links TRBV6-1 with TRBJ2-4, with 8 bases fitting TRBD1. This CDR3 is built from 16 residues. V shed 6 bases and J 1 base; nucleotides not matched to a gene: 8. CDR1 and CDR2 (germline): MNHNS, SASEGT. CDR3: CASSPHRDRAKNIQYF. As DNA, the CDR3 is TGTGCCAGCAGCCCCCACCGGGACAGGGCCAAAAACATTCAGTACTTC.

In DNA, the CDR3 is TGTGCCTCCCACGGGGGGTTCGGCTATGGCTACACCTTC. Amino acid sequence: CASHGGFGYGYTF. V and J are TRBV14 and TRBJ1-2, with D possibly matching TRBD1 (5 bases). The germline gives CDR1 SGHDN, CDR2 FVKESK. V was clipped by 11 bases and J by 4 bases, with 17 bases between them. The CDR3 spans 13 residues.

This clonotype appeared a single time. The V gene is TRBV14, the J gene TRBJ2-4; TRBD2 matches 8 bases. The J call may not be correct, given that the DNA end is closer to TRBJ2-1. The germline V gene encodes CDR1 SGHDN and CDR2 FVKESK. The CDR3 has 17 residues. DNA of the CDR3: TGTGCCAGCAGCCAAGAGGGGGGACTAGAGGCCCGGGGTGAGCAGTTCTTC. This translates into CASSQEGGLEARGEQFF.

The chain recombines TRBV27 with TRBJ2-1; 10 nucleotides match TRBD1. Germline CDR1 reads MNHEY; CDR2 reads SMNVEV (reference sequence). This CDR3 comprises 15 residues. The J segment lost 9 bases and the V segment lost 5 bases, leaving 10 bases of the junction unmatched. CDR3 in amino acids: CASSPRQGAMIEQFF. CDR3 nucleotide sequence: TGTGCCAGCAGTCCCCGACAGGGGGCCATGATTGAGCAGTTCTTC.

The CDR3 region has the DNA TGTGCCAGCAGTTTTGGAGGAACAGATACGCAGTATTTT. Its translation is CASSFGGTDTQYF. The chain couples TRBV6-2 or TRBV6-3 to TRBJ2-3, with a weak D call TRBD2 (5 bases). CDR3 size: 13 residues. The V end was cut by 4 bases, the J end by 3 bases, with 8 bases between. Germline V gene data show CDR1 as MNHEY and CDR2 as SVGEGT.

This clonotype was detected only once. The chain employs TRBV10-1 and TRBJ2-3, with D perhaps matching TRBD1 (6 bases). In germline, CDR1 is WNHNN, CDR2 SYGVQD (reference sequence). CDR3 length: 12 residues. In DNA form, the CDR3 reads TGCGCGGGCAGGGGTACCAAAAACATGCAGTATTTT. It encodes CAGRGTKNMQYF.

The rearrangement links TRBV6-1 to TRBJ2-5; possibly TRBD1 for D (6 bases). V lost 1 base, J lost 1 base, and 10 bases lay in between. The CDR3 is made up of 15 amino acids. The germline gives CDR1 MNHNS, CDR2 SASEGT. The CDR3 protein is CASSEGSGAQETQYF. DNA of the CDR3: TGTGCCAGCAGTGAAGGGTCAGGGGCCCAAGAGACCCAGTACTTC.

The rearrangement joins TRBV10-2 to TRBJ2-1; D is ambiguous. Trimming removed 10 bases from V and 8 bases from J, with 21 bases in between. Per germline, CDR1 WSHSY and CDR2 SAAADI. The CDR3 is 14 amino acids. Here the CDR3 reads CATLLGLIGDEQFF. The CDR3 nucleotides are TGCGCCACTCTCCTGGGGTTAATTGGGGATGAGCAGTTCTTC.

J is TRBJ2-1 and V is TRBV6-1, with unresolved D. CDR1 and CDR2 from the germline V gene are MNHNS and SASEGT. CDR3 length: 14 residues. V lost 6 bases to trimming and J lost 0 bases, with 9 bases between them. CDR3 loop: CASRAVSSYNEQFF. The CDR3 nucleotides read TGTGCCAGCAGGGCTGTTAGCTCCTACAATGAGCAGTTCTTC.

This clonotype is medium-sized. The chain combines TRBV7-2 with TRBJ2-1; 13 bases fit TRBD2. This CDR3 contains 15 residues. V shed 1 base, J shed 8 bases, and the junction held 2 bases outside the gene matches. The germline V gene encodes CDR1 SGHTA and CDR2 FQGNSA. The CDR3 loop reads CASSLGGLAGHEQFF. The CDR3 DNA reads TGTGCCAGCAGCTTAGGGGGACTAGCGGGACATGAGCAGTTCTTC.

V usage is TRBV27 and J usage is TRBJ1-2; maybe TRBD1 (6 bases). The germline V gene has CDR1 MNHEY and CDR2 SMNVEV (reference sequence). CDR3 size: 15 residues. The V and J ends lost 5 bases and 4 bases respectively, with 17 bases between them. CDR3 amino acids: CASSLRGLGGYGYTF. The CDR3 DNA sequence: TGTGCCAGCAGTCTTCGGGGATTAGGGGGCTATGGCTACACCTTC.

The chain couples TRBV7-2 to TRBJ2-5; 7 positions agree with TRBD2. Trimming at V came to 1 base and at J to 2 bases, leaving 7 bases not matched to a gene. The CDR3 has 16 residues. Germline V gene lookup returns CDR1 SGHTA and CDR2 FQGNSA. The chain's CDR3 is CASSLGGSGSQETQYF. Written as DNA, the CDR3 is TGTGCCAGCAGCTTAGGTGGTAGCGGGTCTCAAGAGACCCAGTACTTC.

This clonotype is labeled medium-sized. The chain recombines TRBV6-1 with TRBJ2-7; D unresolved. CDR3 size: 14 residues. Germline CDR1 is MNHNS and CDR2 is SASEGT. Trimming pared 4 bases from V and 2 bases from J, leaving 12 bases between. CDR3: CASSVQWQPYEQYF. In nucleotides, the CDR3 is TGTGCCAGCAGTGTCCAGTGGCAGCCCTACGAGCAGTACTTC.

V usage is TRBV7-9 and J usage is TRBJ2-1; D gene ambiguous. CDR1 is SEHNR, CDR2 FQNEAQ, per germline (reference sequence). The V end was cut by 2 bases, the J end by 5 bases, with 1 base between. This CDR3 comprises 11 residues. The DNA of the CDR3 is TGTGCCAGCAGCTTAAACAATGAGCAGTTCTTC. Its protein product is CASSLNNEQFF.

By share of the sample, this clonotype is large. V is TRBV10-2 and J is TRBJ2-5; 7 bases are shared with TRBD2. The trim removed 7 bases at V and 2 bases at J, leaving 7 bases unmatched. The CDR3 is 14 residues long. Germline V lookup: CDR1 WSHSY, CDR2 SAAADI. This CDR3 is CASMPLATQETQYF. In nucleotides, the CDR3 is TGCGCCAGCATGCCACTAGCGACGCAAGAGACCCAGTACTTC.

The sample holds a few counts of this clonotype. This may come from a read error, since a much larger clone is one base off. The chain combines TRBV4-2 with TRBJ2-1; D might be TRBD2 (6 bases). The J call may not be correct, given that the DNA end is closer to TRBJ2-5. Germline V gives CDR1 LGHNA, CDR2 YNFKEQ. This CDR3 is 17 amino acids long. The CDR3 region is CASSQDLRRGGRETQYF. The CDR3 nucleotides read TGTGCCAGCAGCCAGGACCTAAGGAGGGGAGGAAGAGAGACCCAGTACTTC.

The genes are TRBV6-1 and TRBJ2-1, with a tentative D call TRBD1 (5 bases). The better agreement between TRBJ2-7 and the DNA end casts doubt on the J call. This CDR3 is 12 amino acids long. Germline loops: CDR1 MNHNS, CDR2 SASEGT. The CDR3 nucleotides read TGTGCCAGCAGTGAAGTAGGGGACGAGCAGTACTTC. Translating gives CASSEVGDEQYF.

This chain uses TRBV6-1 with TRBJ2-5; 12 bases are shared with TRBD2. The J call could be wrong; TRBJ2-1 is a better fit for the DNA end. CDR1 and CDR2 from the germline V gene are MNHNS and SASEGT. The CDR3 runs to 15 residues. The CDR3 sequence: CASSGLAGAYNEQFF. Written as DNA, the CDR3 is TGTGCCAGCAGTGGACTAGCGGGAGCCTACAATGAGCAGTTCTTC.

This clonotype has only a few counts. The chain recombines TRBV6-5 with TRBJ1-2; D is perhaps TRBD1 (5 bases). This CDR3 comprises 15 residues. V was clipped by 4 bases and J by 2 bases, with 14 bases between them. Germline V CDR1 and CDR2: MNHEY, SVGAGI. CDR3 nucleotide sequence: TGTGCCAGCAGTTTCATCCGGGACGGGAACTATGGCTACACCTTC. Protein product: CASSFIRDGNYGYTF.

This clonotype is medium-sized (0.01 to 0.1%) by share. The rearrangement uses TRBV6-1 and TRBJ2-3; D not resolved. The CDR3 covers 13 residues. Germline V gene data show CDR1 as MNHNS and CDR2 as SASEGT. V shed 0 bases and J shed 5 bases, with 6 bases lying between them. The CDR3 coding sequence is TGTGCCAGCAGTGAAGCTGGTCGAGATACGCAGTATTTT. Amino acid sequence: CASSEAGRDTQYF.

The J gene is TRBJ1-4, the V gene TRBV3-1; a possible D gene is TRBD1 (5 bases). The germline gives CDR1 LGHDT, CDR2 YNNKEL (reference sequence). Trimming removed 5 bases at V and 5 bases at J, with 12 bases between. This CDR3 spans 14 amino acids. Here the CDR3 DNA reads TGTGCCAGCAGCATACGGGGCCCGAATGAAAAACTGTTTTTT. It codes for CASSIRGPNEKLFF.

This clonotype was seen a few times. This chain links TRBV4-1 with TRBJ1-2; D not resolved. The CDR3 totals 13 residues. Germline V lookup: CDR1 MGHRA, CDR2 YSYEKL. Trimming removed 4 bases at V and 4 bases at J, with 10 bases between. DNA for the CDR3: TGCGCCAGCAGCCCCGATCAGACCTATGGCTACACCTTC. Protein: CASSPDQTYGYTF.